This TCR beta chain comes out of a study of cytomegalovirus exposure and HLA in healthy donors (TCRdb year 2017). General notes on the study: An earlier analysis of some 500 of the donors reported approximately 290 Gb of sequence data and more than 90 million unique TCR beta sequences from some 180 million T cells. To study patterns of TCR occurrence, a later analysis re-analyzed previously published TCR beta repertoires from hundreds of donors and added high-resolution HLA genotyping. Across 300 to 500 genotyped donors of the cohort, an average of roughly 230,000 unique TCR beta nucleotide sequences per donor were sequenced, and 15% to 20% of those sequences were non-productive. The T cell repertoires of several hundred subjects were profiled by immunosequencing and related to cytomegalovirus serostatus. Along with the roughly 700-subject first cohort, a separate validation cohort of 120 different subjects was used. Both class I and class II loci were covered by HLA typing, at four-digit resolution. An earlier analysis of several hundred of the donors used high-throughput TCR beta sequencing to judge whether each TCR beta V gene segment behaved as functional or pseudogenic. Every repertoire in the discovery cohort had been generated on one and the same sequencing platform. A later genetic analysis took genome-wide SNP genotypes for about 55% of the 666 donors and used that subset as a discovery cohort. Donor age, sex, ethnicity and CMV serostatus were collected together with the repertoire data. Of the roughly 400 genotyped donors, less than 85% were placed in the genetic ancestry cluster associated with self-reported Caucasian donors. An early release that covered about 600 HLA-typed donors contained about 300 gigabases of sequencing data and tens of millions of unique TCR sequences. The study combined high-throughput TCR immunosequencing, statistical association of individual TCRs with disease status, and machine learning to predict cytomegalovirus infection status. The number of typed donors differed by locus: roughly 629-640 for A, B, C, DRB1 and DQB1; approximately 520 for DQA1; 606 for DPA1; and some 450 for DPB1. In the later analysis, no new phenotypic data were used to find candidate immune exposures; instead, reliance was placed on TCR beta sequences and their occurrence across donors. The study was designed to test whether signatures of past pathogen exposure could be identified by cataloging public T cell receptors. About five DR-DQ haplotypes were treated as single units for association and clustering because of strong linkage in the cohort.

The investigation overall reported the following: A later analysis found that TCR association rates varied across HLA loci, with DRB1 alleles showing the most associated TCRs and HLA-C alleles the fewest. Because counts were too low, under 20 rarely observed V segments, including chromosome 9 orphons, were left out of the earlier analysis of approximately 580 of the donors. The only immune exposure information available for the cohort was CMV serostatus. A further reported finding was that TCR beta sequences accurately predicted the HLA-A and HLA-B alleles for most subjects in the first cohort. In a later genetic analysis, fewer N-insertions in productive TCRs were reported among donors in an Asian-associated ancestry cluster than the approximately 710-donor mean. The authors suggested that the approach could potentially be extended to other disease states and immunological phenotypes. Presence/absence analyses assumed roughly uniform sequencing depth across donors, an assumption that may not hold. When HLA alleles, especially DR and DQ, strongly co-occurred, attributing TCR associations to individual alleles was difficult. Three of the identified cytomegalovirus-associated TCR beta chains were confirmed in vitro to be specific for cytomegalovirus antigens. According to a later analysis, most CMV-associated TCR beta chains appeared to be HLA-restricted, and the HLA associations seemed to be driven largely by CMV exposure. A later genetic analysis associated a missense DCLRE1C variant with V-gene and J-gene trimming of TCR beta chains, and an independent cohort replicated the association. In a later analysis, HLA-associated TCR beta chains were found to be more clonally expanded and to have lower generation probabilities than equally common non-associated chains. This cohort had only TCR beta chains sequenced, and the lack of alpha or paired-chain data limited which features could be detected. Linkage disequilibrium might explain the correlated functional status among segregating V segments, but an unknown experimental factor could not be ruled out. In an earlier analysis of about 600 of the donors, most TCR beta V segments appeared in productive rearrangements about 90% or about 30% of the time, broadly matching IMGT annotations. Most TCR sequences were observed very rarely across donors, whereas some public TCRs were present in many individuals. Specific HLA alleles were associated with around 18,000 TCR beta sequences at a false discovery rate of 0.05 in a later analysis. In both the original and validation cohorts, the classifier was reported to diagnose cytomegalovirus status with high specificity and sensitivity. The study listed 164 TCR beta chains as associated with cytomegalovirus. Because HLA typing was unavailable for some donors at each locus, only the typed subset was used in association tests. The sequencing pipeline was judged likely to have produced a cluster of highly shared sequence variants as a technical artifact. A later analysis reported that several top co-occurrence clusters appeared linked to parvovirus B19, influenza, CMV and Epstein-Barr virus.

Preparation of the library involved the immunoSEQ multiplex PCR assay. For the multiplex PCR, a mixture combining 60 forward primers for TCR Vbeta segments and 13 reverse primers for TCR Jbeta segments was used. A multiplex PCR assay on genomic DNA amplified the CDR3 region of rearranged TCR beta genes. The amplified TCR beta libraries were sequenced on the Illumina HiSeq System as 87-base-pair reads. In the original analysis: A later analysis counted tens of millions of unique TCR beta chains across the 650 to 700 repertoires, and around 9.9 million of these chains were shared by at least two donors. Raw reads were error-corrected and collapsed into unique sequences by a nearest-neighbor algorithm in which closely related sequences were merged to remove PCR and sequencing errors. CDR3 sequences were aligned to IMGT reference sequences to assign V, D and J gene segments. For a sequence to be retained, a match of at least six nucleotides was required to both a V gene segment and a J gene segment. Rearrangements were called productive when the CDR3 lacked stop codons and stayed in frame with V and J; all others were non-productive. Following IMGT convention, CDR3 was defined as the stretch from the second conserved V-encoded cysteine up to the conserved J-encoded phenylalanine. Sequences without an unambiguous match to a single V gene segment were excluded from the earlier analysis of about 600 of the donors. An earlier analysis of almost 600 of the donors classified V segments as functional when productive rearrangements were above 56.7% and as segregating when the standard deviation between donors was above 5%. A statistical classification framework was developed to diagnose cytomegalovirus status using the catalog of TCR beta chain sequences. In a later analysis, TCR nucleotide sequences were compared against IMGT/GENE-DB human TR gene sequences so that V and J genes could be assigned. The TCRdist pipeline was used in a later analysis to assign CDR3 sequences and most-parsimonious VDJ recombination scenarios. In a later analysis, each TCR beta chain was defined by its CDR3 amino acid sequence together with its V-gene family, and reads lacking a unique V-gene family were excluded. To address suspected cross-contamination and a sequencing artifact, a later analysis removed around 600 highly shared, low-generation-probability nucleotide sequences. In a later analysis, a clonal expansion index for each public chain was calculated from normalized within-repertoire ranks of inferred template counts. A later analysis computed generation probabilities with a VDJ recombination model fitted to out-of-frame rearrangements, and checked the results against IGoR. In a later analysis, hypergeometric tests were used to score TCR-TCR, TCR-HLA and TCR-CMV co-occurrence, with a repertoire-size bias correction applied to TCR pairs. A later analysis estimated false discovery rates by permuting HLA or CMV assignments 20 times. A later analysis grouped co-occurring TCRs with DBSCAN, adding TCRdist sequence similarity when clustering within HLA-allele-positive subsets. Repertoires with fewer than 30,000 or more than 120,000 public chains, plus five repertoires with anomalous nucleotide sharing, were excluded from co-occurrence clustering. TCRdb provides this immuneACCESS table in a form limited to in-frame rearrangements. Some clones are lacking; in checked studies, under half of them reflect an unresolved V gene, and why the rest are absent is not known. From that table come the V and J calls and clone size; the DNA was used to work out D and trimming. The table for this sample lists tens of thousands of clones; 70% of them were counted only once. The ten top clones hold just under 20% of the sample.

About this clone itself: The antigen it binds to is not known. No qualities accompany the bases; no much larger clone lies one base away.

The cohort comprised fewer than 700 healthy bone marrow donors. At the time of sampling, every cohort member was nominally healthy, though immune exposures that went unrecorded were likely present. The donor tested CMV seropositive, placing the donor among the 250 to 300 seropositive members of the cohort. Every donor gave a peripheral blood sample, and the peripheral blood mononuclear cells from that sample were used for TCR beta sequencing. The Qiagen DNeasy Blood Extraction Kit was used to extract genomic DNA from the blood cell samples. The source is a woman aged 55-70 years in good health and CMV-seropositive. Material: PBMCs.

CDR3 sequence: CASSQARVNEQFF. At the DNA level, the sequence is TGCGCCAGCAGCCAAGCCAGGGTAAATGAGCAGTTCTTC. The receptor chain draws on TRBV4-3 and TRBJ2-1; tentative D gene TRBD1, with 5 bases matching. Counted from cysteine to phenylalanine, this CDR3 has 13 amino acids. CDR3 DNA is the only sequence kept; it has 39 bases, read in frame from the first base. The germline V gene encodes CDR1 LGHNA and CDR2 YSLEER. A distance of 8 bases separates the germline ends of V and J, which lose 1 base and 7 bases respectively.